The 30 T cell receptor beta chains below were found in one sample sequenced in a study of shared clonotypes between healthy human individuals. CD45RO-negative cells were positively selected for CCR7, leaving out terminally differentiated effector memory CD45RA+ cells. The repertoire was sequenced with immunoSEQ multiplex PCR; TCRdb's copy has only in-frame clones and lacks some. The data show 450,000 to 700,000 clones, nearly 97% seen once. Sample: naive CD8+ T cells sorted from blood. The source of these receptors is a woman in her thirties in good health.

The genes are TRBV5-5 and TRBJ2-1, with 11 nucleotides matching TRBD2. Germline CDR1 SGHKS, CDR2 YYEKEE (reference sequence). Trimming removed 4 bases from V and 3 bases from J; junction bases left unmatched: 12. CDR3 length: 18 residues. CDR3 region: CASSVITGTSGLYNEQFF. The CDR3 DNA reads as TGTGCCAGCAGCGTCATAACCGGGACTAGCGGCCTCTACAATGAGCAGTTCTTC.

The J gene is TRBJ1-5, the V gene TRBV19; D is undetermined. Trimming took 6 bases from V and 7 from J, leaving 16 bases between them. CDR1 is LNHDA and CDR2 is SQIVND in the germline V gene (reference sequence). The length of the CDR3 is 14 residues. The CDR3 protein is CASRGWENSQPQHF. CDR3 DNA: TGTGCCAGTAGAGGCTGGGAGAATTCCCAGCCCCAGCATTTT.

The chain carries TRBV27 and TRBJ2-2, with D unresolved. The germline V gene encodes CDR1 MNHEY and CDR2 SMNVEV (reference sequence). CDR3 size: 14 residues. V was shortened by 6 bases and J by 6 bases, with 14 bases between the two germline ends. CDR3 DNA: TGTGCCAGCAGAGAAGTAGATTTGGCCGGGGAGCTGTTTTTT. Translation: CASREVDLAGELFF.

In its sample, this clone was seen once. The V and J genes are TRBV28 and TRBJ1-1, with D unclear. In germline, CDR1 is MDHEN, CDR2 SYDVKM. Deletions cut 6 bases from V and 4 bases from J, with 18 bases between. CDR3 length: 15 residues. In DNA, the CDR3 is TGTGCCAGCAGCTCTAAGGTCGGGGTCCCCACTGAAGCTTTCTTT. Its protein product is CASSSKVGVPTEAFF.

The rearrangement joins TRBV13 to TRBJ2-7; D ambiguous. Between the trimmed V and J ends, which lost 2 bases and 5 bases, there was a span of 4 bases. CDR3 length: 11 residues. Germline CDR1 and CDR2: PRHDT and FYEKMQ (reference sequence). The CDR3 loop is CASSLLHEQYF. CDR3 sequence (DNA): TGTGCCAGCAGCTTACTTCACGAGCAGTACTTC.

The chain employs TRBV10-3 and TRBJ2-7; the D gene is possibly TRBD1 (5 bases). V was cut by 3 bases and J by 6 bases, with 9 bases left in between. The CDR3 runs 12 residues. Per germline, CDR1 ENHRY and CDR2 SYGVKD. The CDR3 nucleotides are TGTGCCATCAGTGATGCAGGGCCCGAGCAGTACTTC. Residues: CAISDAGPEQYF.

This clone occurred a few times. The rearrangement joins TRBV7-9 to TRBJ2-7; no definite D call. Germline CDR1 reads SEHNR; CDR2 reads FQNEAQ (reference sequence). The CDR3 loop spans 10 amino acids. V lost 8 bases and J lost 5, with 7 bases in between. The CDR3 DNA is TGTGCCAGCCCCCAAAACGAGCAGTACTTC. Protein: CASPQNEQYF.

The CDR3 DNA reads as TGTGCCAGCAGCGGACCCGGGACAGTTAATGAAAAACTGTTTTTT. It is translated as CASSGPGTVNEKLFF. The chain recombines TRBV7-9 with TRBJ1-4, with TRBD1 identical over 7 bases. This CDR3 region has 15 residues. V dropped 5 bases and J dropped 4; count of bases not matched to a gene: 7. The germline V gene encodes CDR1 SEHNR and CDR2 FQNEAQ (reference sequence).

The V call is TRBV11-2, the J call TRBJ2-1; D remains ambiguous. The CDR3 spans 13 residues. Germline CDR1 SGHAT, CDR2 FQNNGV. V was shortened by 0 bases and J by 7 bases, with 7 bases between the two germline ends. CDR3 protein: CASSLESRNEQFF. Here the CDR3 DNA reads TGTGCCAGCAGCTTAGAATCAAGAAATGAGCAGTTCTTC.

V is TRBV27 and J is TRBJ2-1; 9 bases match TRBD2. With 3 bases clipped from V and 0 bases from J, the junction kept 3 bases outside the gene matches. This CDR3 spans 16 amino acids. Germline V gene data show CDR1 as MNHEY and CDR2 as SMNVEV (reference sequence). In DNA form, the CDR3 reads TGTGCCAGCAGTTTTGAGCGGGAGGTCTCCTACAATGAGCAGTTCTTC. It is translated as CASSFEREVSYNEQFF.

V and J are TRBV5-6 and TRBJ2-5; TRBD2 aligns across 10 bases. CDR1 and CDR2 (germline): SGHDT, YYEEEE. The V gene end was trimmed by 4 bases and the J gene end by 6 bases; junction bases not matched to a gene: 12. This CDR3 contains 16 residues. The CDR3 reads CASSIGTSAPPQTQYF. The CDR3 nucleotides read TGTGCCAGCAGCATCGGGACTAGCGCCCCCCCACAGACCCAGTACTTC.

This clone showed up just once. The chain uses TRBV28 and TRBJ2-1; D unclear. This CDR3 spans 16 amino acids. Germline values: CDR1 MDHEN, CDR2 SYDVKM. Trimming cost V 7 bases and J 4 bases, with 20 bases left between them. CDR3 residues: CASNKKLGPLYNEQFF. The DNA of the CDR3 is TGTGCCAGCAACAAAAAACTCGGCCCCCTTTACAATGAGCAGTTCTTC.

The chain joins TRBV7-9 to TRBJ2-1; TRBD2 matches at 9 bases. CDR3 size: 18 residues. J was trimmed by 6 bases and V by 4 bases; bases with no gene match: 16. CDR1 SEHNR and CDR2 FQNEAQ come from the germline V gene (reference sequence). The CDR3 DNA sequence: TGTGCCAGCAGCTCAGGTTTTGCGGGAGGGTCGTTAGGCAATGAGCAGTTCTTC. As protein: CASSSGFAGGSLGNEQFF.

This chain connects TRBV27 to TRBJ2-1, with D perhaps given as TRBD1 or TRBD2 (5 bases each). V gave up 4 bases and J gave up 3 bases, with 22 bases separating them. There are 18 residues in the CDR3. The germline V gene encodes CDR1 MNHEY and CDR2 SMNVEV (reference sequence). Written as DNA, the CDR3 is TGTGCCAGCAGTTCTCAAAACCCCGGGACCTCCTACTACAATGAGCAGTTCTTC. As protein: CASSSQNPGTSYYNEQFF.

V gene TRBV2 combines with J gene TRBJ2-7; weak D call: TRBD1 (5 bases). The germline CDR1 and CDR2 sequences are SNHLY and FYNNEI. V was trimmed by 3 bases and J by 8 bases, leaving 17 bases between them. The CDR3 extends over 14 amino acids. DNA of the CDR3: TGTGCCAGCAGTGAGACAGAGACAGTCTTCAAGCAGTACTTC. It yields the protein CASSETETVFKQYF.

J is TRBJ2-1 and V is TRBV4-1; unclear D gene. The V gene lost 0 bases and the J gene lost 7 bases, with 7 bases spanning the gap. Germline CDR1 MGHRA, CDR2 YSYEKL. The CDR3 runs 13 residues. The CDR3 region has the DNA TGCGCCAGCAGCCAAGAATCCGGGAATGAGCAGTTCTTC. This codes for CASSQESGNEQFF.

The V and J genes are TRBV5-1 and TRBJ1-2; the D gene is possibly TRBD1 (5 bases). In germline, CDR1 is SGHRS, CDR2 YFSETQ. The CDR3 loop spans 13 amino acids. With 0 bases removed from V and 4 bases from J, the gap between germline ends came to 7 bases. The CDR3 DNA is TGCGCCAGCAGCTTGGGACAGATCTATGGCTACACCTTC. This gives the protein CASSLGQIYGYTF.

The chain uses TRBV5-4 and TRBJ2-4; 8 bases agree with TRBD1. This CDR3 region has 16 residues. The germline V gene encodes CDR1 SGHNT and CDR2 YYREEE (reference sequence). V shed 3 bases and J 7 bases; nucleotides not matched to a gene: 12. The CDR3 reads CASSSSMDRAGNIQYF. The CDR3 coding sequence is TGTGCCAGCAGCTCGTCCATGGACAGGGCTGGGAACATTCAGTACTTC.

The chain has TRBV2 and TRBJ2-7; 11 nucleotides agree with TRBD2. V gave up 7 bases and J gave up 0 bases; unmatched junction bases: 5. Germline CDR1 SNHLY, CDR2 FYNNEI. CDR3 length: 15 residues. The CDR3 is CASIPTSGNSYEQYF. The CDR3 nucleotides read TGTGCCAGCATTCCGACTAGCGGGAACTCCTACGAGCAGTACTTC.

The gene calls are TRBV9 and TRBJ2-7; 9 nucleotides agree with TRBD2. Germline V gene data show CDR1 as SGDLS and CDR2 as YYNGEE. The CDR3 consists of 13 residues. With 4 bases clipped from V and 6 bases from J, the junction kept 5 bases outside the gene matches. CDR3 sequence (DNA): TGTGCCAGCAGCTTGGGACTAGCCCCCGAGCAGTACTTC. It is translated as CASSLGLAPEQYF.

The CDR3 region is CASSPTGQYYEQYF. In DNA form, the CDR3 reads TGTGCCAGCAGCCCAACGGGACAGTACTACGAGCAGTACTTC. V gene TRBV13 combines with J gene TRBJ2-7; 7 positions agree with TRBD1. After removal of 5 bases from V and 3 bases from J, the junction contained 7 bases not matched to a gene. CDR1 is PRHDT, CDR2 FYEKMQ, per germline (reference sequence). CDR3 length: 14 amino acids.

The chain has TRBV13 and TRBJ2-7; 10 bases are a match to TRBD1. The J segment lost 5 bases and the V segment lost 6 bases, leaving 7 bases of the junction unmatched. This CDR3 is 14 amino acids long. CDR1 is PRHDT and CDR2 is FYEKMQ in the germline V gene (reference sequence). The CDR3: CASSGDRGPHEQYF. In DNA, the CDR3 is TGTGCCAGCAGTGGGGACAGGGGTCCCCACGAGCAGTACTTC.

The V call is TRBV5-6, the J call TRBJ1-5; D remains ambiguous. The germline gives CDR1 SGHDT, CDR2 YYEEEE. Trimming cost V 0 bases and J 11 bases, with 18 bases left between them. There are 15 residues in the CDR3. The CDR3 region has the DNA TGTGCCAGCAGCTTGGGAACAAGGCCAACTCATGCCCAGCATTTT. Its translation: CASSLGTRPTHAQHF.

The V and J genes are TRBV7-9 and TRBJ2-7; 8 bases agree with TRBD1. Germline V gene lookup returns CDR1 SEHNR and CDR2 FQNEAQ (reference sequence). V lost 5 bases and J lost 0; bases outside the gene matches: 12. This CDR3 region has 17 residues. The DNA of the CDR3 is TGTGCCAGCAGCCCCGAGGGACAGGAGGGAAGCTCCTACGAGCAGTACTTC. The encoded protein is CASSPEGQEGSSYEQYF.

In regard to this clone: Other DNA sequences in the sample encode the same CDR3. V is TRBV27 and J is TRBJ2-7; TRBD2 matches at 11 bases. V shed 5 bases, J shed 3 bases, and the junction held 3 bases outside the gene matches. Germline V gene data show CDR1 as MNHEY and CDR2 as SMNVEV (reference sequence). The CDR3 runs to 14 residues. CDR3 protein: CASSPLAGGYEQYF. CDR3 DNA sequence: TGTGCCAGCAGTCCCCTAGCGGGAGGCTACGAGCAGTACTTC.

This rearrangement joins TRBV27 to TRBJ2-1; the match to TRBD2 covers 10 bases. CDR3 length: 13 residues. Unmatched junction bases numbered 7, after V lost 10 bases and J lost 7 bases. Per germline, CDR1 MNHEY and CDR2 SMNVEV (reference sequence). The chain's CDR3 is CATLLAGANEQFF. CDR3 nucleotide sequence: TGTGCCACACTCCTAGCGGGAGCTAATGAGCAGTTCTTC.

The chain recombines TRBV27 with TRBJ2-5; TRBD2 might be the D (6 bases). This CDR3 spans 13 amino acids. V was pared by 9 bases and J by 5 bases, with 16 bases between. The germline CDR1 and CDR2 sequences are MNHEY and SMNVEV (reference sequence). This chain's CDR3 is CASGGSLGETQYF. In DNA, the CDR3 is TGTGCCAGTGGAGGGAGTTTGGGTGAGACCCAGTACTTC.

The V call is TRBV28, the J call TRBJ2-1; 7 bases line up with TRBD1. CDR3 size: 15 residues. V gave up 6 bases and J gave up 3 bases; unmatched junction bases: 8. In germline, CDR1 is MDHEN, CDR2 SYDVKM. CDR3 amino acids: CASRGDRVVYNEQFF. The CDR3 coding sequence is TGTGCCAGCAGGGGTGACAGGGTGGTCTACAATGAGCAGTTCTTC.

The chain is built from TRBV4-2 and TRBJ1-1, with D possibly being TRBD1 (5 bases). The CDR3 loop spans 17 amino acids. Germline CDR1 LGHNA, CDR2 YNFKEQ. The V gene lost 4 bases and the J gene lost 2 bases, with 20 bases spanning the gap. The CDR3 reads CASSPLAPRGENTEAFF. DNA for the CDR3: TGTGCCAGCAGCCCACTGGCCCCCCGGGGCGAAAACACTGAAGCTTTCTTT.

The gene calls are TRBV20-1 and TRBJ2-5; D unresolved. The J call could be wrong; TRBJ2-7 is a better fit for the DNA end. In germline, CDR1 is DFQATT, CDR2 SNEGSKA (reference sequence). The CDR3 loop spans 11 amino acids. CDR3 nucleotide sequence: TGCAGTGCTAGGATGGGCTACGAGCAGTACTTC. Translated, it gives CSARMGYEQYF.